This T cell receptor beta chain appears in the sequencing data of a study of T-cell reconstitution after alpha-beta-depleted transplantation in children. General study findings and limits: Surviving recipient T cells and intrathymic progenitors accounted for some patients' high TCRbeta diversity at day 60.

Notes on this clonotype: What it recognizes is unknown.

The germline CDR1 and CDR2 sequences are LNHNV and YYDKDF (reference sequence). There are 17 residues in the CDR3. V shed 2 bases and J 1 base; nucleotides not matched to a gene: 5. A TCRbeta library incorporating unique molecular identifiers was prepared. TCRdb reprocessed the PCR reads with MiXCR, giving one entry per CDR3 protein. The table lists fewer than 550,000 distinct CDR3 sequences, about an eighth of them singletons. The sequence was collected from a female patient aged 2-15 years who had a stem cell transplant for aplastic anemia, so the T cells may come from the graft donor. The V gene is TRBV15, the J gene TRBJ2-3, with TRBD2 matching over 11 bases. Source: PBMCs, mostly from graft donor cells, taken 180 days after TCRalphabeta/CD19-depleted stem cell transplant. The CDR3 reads CATSRLAGGLGTDTQYF. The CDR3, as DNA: TGTGCCACCAGCAGACTAGCGGGGGGTCTAGGCACAGATACGCAGTATTTT.